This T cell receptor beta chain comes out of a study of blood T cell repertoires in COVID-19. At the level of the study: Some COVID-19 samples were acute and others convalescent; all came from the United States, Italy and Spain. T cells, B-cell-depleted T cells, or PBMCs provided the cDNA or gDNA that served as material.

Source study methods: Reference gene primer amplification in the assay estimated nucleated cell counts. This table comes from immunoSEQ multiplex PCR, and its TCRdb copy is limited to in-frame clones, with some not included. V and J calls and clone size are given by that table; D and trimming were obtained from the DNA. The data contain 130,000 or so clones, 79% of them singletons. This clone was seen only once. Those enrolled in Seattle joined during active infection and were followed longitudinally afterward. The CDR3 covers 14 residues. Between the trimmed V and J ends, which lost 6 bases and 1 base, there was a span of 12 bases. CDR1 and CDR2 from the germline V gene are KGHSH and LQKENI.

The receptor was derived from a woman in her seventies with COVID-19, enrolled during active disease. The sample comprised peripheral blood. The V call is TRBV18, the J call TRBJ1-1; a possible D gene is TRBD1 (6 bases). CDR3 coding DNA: TGTGCCAGCTCCACCATGGACAGGAACACTGAAGCTTTCTTT. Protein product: CASSTMDRNTEAFF. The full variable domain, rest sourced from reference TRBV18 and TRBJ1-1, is NAGVMQNPRHLVRRRGQEARLRCSPMKGHSHVYWYRQLPEEGLKFMVYLQKENIIDESGMPKERFSAEFPKEGPSILRIQQVVRGDSAAYFCASSTMDRNTEAFFGQGTRLTVV.